This T cell receptor (beta chain) comes out of a study of shared clonotypes between healthy human individuals. As for the study in general: Donors were two women and a few men aged 18 to 49.

On this clone: Its antigen is unknown. The sample contains more than one DNA sequence encoding this CDR3.

The study's findings and limits: The sharing of 4% to 5.5% of naive CD4 clonotypes was seen across several donors. In this cohort, only blood was sampled, and tissue repertoires likely differ.

The assay was carried out at the deep level. Some clones are missing from TCRdb's copy, which holds only in-frame ones; the method was immunoSEQ multiplex PCR. The sample has approximately 720,000 clones; under 95% are singletons. It was CD45RO-negative cells, positively selected for CCR7, that made up naive CD8 cells, with terminally differentiated effector memory CD45RA+ cells excluded. The CDR3 has 15 residues. The germline gives CDR1 MNHEY, CDR2 SMNVEV (reference sequence). V was pared by 3 bases and J by 0 bases, with 9 bases between. This receptor was obtained from a man aged 25 to 40 in good health. The rearrangement joins TRBV27 to TRBJ1-5; no clear D gene. The sample comprised naive CD8+ T cells sorted from blood. CDR3 DNA: TGTGCCAGCAGTTTCTCCAGGAATAGCAATCAGCCCCAGCATTTT. Protein sequence: CASSFSRNSNQPQHF.